The rows below give T cell receptor beta chains drawn from one sample of a study of T cell responses to AZD1222 COVID-19 vaccine. Sequencing used immunoSEQ multiplex PCR; TCRdb keeps in-frame clones, though not all of them. This repertoire shows around 78,000 clones, around 87% found once; its top ten account for roughly a quarter. Sequencing was performed on peripheral blood, taken on day 0 of AZD1222 vaccination. These receptors were taken from an adult in good health. The CDR3 runs from the conserved cysteine through the conserved F or W. Clone size is not always given. Where it is, it says once, few, many or a class for expanded clones.

V gene	J gene	clone size	CDR3 protein
TRBV7-8	TRBJ2-3	-	CASSLARFSGRGADTQYF
TRBV7-7	TRBJ2-3	-	CASSPEEGAGGVGTQYF
TRBV28	TRBJ1-5	-	CASSVPGPSNQPQHF
TRBV5-6	TRBJ2-5	-	CASSRQETQYF
TRBV28	TRBJ1-2	-	CASSFKAEGGYTF
TRBV6-5	TRBJ2-7	-	CASSYSGRSYEQYF
TRBV7-9	TRBJ2-6	-	CASRPDGPSGANVLTF
TRBV10-3	TRBJ1-2	-	CAISESAAGGAGYGYTF
TRBV4-3	TRBJ1-2	-	CASSPDLKGAVGYTF
TRBV5-1	TRBJ2-5	-	CASSLGQVEETQYF
TRBV29-1	TRBJ2-5	-	CSARTSKETQYF
TRBV6-5	TRBJ2-7	-	CASRRQGTGPYEQYF
TRBV18	TRBJ2-4	-	CASSPGEQGNIQYF
TRBV11-3	TRBJ2-2	-	CASARATGELFF
TRBV7-9	TRBJ1-2	once	CASSWGGEAGGYTF
TRBV11-2	TRBJ1-2	-	CASSYTIDRGHGYTF
TRBV2	TRBJ2-5	-	CASLEGGGLQETQYF
TRBV28	TRBJ2-5	once	CASSSSSQETQYF
TRBV9	TRBJ2-7	-	CASSAGQRSYEQYF
TRBV6-5	TRBJ1-2	-	CASSWRPGLLGYTF
TRBV7-9	TRBJ2-5	-	CASGQGGLSETQYF
TRBV3-1/TRBV3-2	TRBJ2-1	-	CASSTRGPYNEQFF
TRBV19	TRBJ1-3	few	CASSIDRAVSGNTIYF
TRBV4-1	TRBJ2-7	few	CASSQVLASYEQYF
TRBV19	TRBJ2-5	-	CASTKGQGEETQYF
TRBV7-6	TRBJ2-5	-	CASSLVAGTSGIETQYF
TRBV9	TRBJ2-5	-	CASSVIGTETQYF
TRBV19	TRBJ2-1	few	CASSIDGGWKGNEQFF
TRBV19	TRBJ1-5	-	CASHRAGYSNQPQHF
TRBV4-1	TRBJ1-2	-	CASSPSGTETVFYGYTF
TRBV25-1	TRBJ2-2	few	CASMGDTGELFF
TRBV7-2	TRBJ2-1	-	CASSPHYTSGSLKQFF
TRBV9	TRBJ1-2	-	CASSVSGKANYGYTF
TRBV10-3	TRBJ2-3	-	CAIKIAGGTDTQYF
TRBV11-2	TRBJ1-6	-	CASSPRGGDSPLHF
TRBV18	TRBJ2-2	many	CASSPSGGANTGELFF
TRBV5-6	TRBJ1-6	-	CASSLSRQGGSPLHF
TRBV12-3/TRBV12-4	TRBJ2-1	-	CASRGTGWNEQFF
TRBV3-1/TRBV3-2	TRBJ2-3	-	CASSPRRGRALGTDTQYF
TRBV5-1	TRBJ1-4	-	CASSEGTATNEKLFF
TRBV3-1/TRBV3-2	TRBJ2-7	-	CASSQGGGRRAEQYF
TRBV6-5	TRBJ1-4	once	CASSSIRGPDNEKLFF
TRBV5-5	TRBJ2-1	-	CASFSGRVENEQFF
TRBV5-6	TRBJ1-2	-	CASSLRGTAGYTF
TRBV10-2	TRBJ2-7	-	CASSEFDGGEQYF